The clone carrying this T cell receptor (beta chain) has just a few counts. Its specificity is not known. As for treatment: oral pan-JAK inhibitor, 5-10 mg twice daily. This sample stems from a study of CD8+ T cells in alopecia areata. As for the study in general: At a dose of 5 to 10 mg twice daily, oral tofacitinib was given to treated patients. Tofacitinib continued for 6 to 18 months and was then withheld for 6 months. Study observations and caveats: Besides other cells, scalp samples also yield sequences of resident alphabeta T cells from normal skin. Many of the expanded lesional clones endured in scalp and blood while on tofacitinib.

It was cDNA, reverse transcribed from extracted RNA, that served as the sequencing template. Assay used: immunoSEQ multiplex PCR; TCRdb lists only in-frame clones, some missing. The repertoire holds around 300,000 clones, over 45% seen once, with 0.9% to 0.95% in the top ten. Germline lookup yields CDR1 SQVTM and CDR2 ANQGSEA. The CDR3 totals 12 residues. The V end was cut by 7 bases, the J end by 2 bases, with 11 bases between. This sequence originates from a human donor with alopecia areata. Specimen: CD4+ T cells sorted from blood, collected at roughly week 53, from a patient treated with tofacitinib. V is TRBV29-1 and J is TRBJ1-1, with D perhaps matching TRBD1 (6 bases). CDR3 in DNA: TGCAGCGCTGGACAGACTAACACTGAAGCTTTCTTT. Translating it yields CSAGQTNTEAFF.